The present entry profiles one TCR beta chain with its context. Measured with immunoSEQ multiplex PCR; TCRdb has only the in-frame clones, and not every one. Of 300,000 to 450,000 clones listed, 80% to 90% are singletons. This record belongs to a study of blood T cell repertoires in COVID-19. The CDR3 covers 17 residues. Germline assignment: CDR1 SEHNR and CDR2 FQNEAQ (reference sequence). Trimming took 5 bases from V and 0 from J; bases not matched to a gene: 7. This TCR was recovered from a man aged 30-40 years who had recovered from COVID-19. V usage is TRBV7-9 and J usage is TRBJ2-6; 7 bases align to TRBD1. Sequences were obtained from PBMCs or T cells enriched from blood (not recorded which). CDR3 bases: TGTGCCAGCAGCCAGGACAGGACGCGCTCTGGGGCCAACGTCCTGACTTTC. Translated, it gives CASSQDRTRSGANVLTF.